Presented here are 5 T cell receptor beta chains from one specimen sequenced in a study of blood T cell repertoires in COVID-19. Using immunoSEQ multiplex PCR, the repertoire was profiled, and TCRdb retains in-frame clones only, with some absent. The sample yields some 310,000 clones, about nine tenths seen once. Sequenced input: peripheral blood. These receptors were taken from a woman aged 30 to 39 with COVID-19, enrolled during active disease.

The V and J genes are TRBV19 and TRBJ2-1; 8 nucleotides align to TRBD1. The germline V gene has CDR1 LNHDA and CDR2 SQIVND (reference sequence). This CDR3 has 16 residues. V lost 3 bases to trimming and J lost 6 bases; unmatched junction nucleotides: 10. CDR3 in DNA: TGTGCCAGTAGTATTACCGACAGGGGCGCCTCCAATGAGCAGTTCTTC. Translation: CASSITDRGASNEQFF.

This clone has just one count. The rearrangement uses TRBV19 and TRBJ1-2; no clear D. The CDR3 is 12 amino acids. Trimming stripped 7 bases from V and 2 bases from J, with 8 bases between. Germline CDR1 LNHDA, CDR2 SQIVND (reference sequence). CDR3 in DNA: TGTGCCAGTAATCACTACAACTATGGCTACACCTTC. Its protein is CASNHYNYGYTF. Variable domain in full (rest from reference TRBV19 and TRBJ1-2): DGGITQSPKYLFRKEGQNVTLSCEQNLNHDAMYWYRQDPGQGLRLIYYSQIVNDFQKGDIAEGYSVSREKKESFPLTVTSAQKNPTAFYLCASNHYNYGYTFGSGTRLTVV.

The CDR3 sequence: CASSLYQGGNTEAFF. As DNA, the CDR3 is TGTGCCAGCAGTTTATATCAGGGGGGGAACACTGAAGCTTTCTTT. J is TRBJ1-1 and V is TRBV27; TRBD1 agrees at 7 bases. Per germline, CDR1 MNHEY and CDR2 SMNVEV (reference sequence). J was trimmed by 1 base and V by 1 base; bases with no gene match: 3. This CDR3 comprises 15 residues.

This chain connects TRBV2 to TRBJ1-1, with D possibly matching TRBD1 (5 bases). V dropped 0 bases and J dropped 0 bases, with 8 bases sitting between them. Germline CDR1 is SNHLY and CDR2 is FYNNEI. This CDR3 is 15 amino acids long. DNA for the CDR3: TGTGCCAGCAGTGAAGCGTCAGGGATGAACACTGAAGCTTTCTTT. Residues: CASSEASGMNTEAFF.

The rearrangement uses TRBV10-2 and TRBJ1-1, with 11 bases aligning to TRBD1. In germline, CDR1 is WSHSY, CDR2 SAAADI. Losses at the gene ends were 3 bases for V and 11 bases for J; bases not matched to a gene: 11. The CDR3 runs to 15 residues. The CDR3 sequence is CASSELLDRGRSAFF. The CDR3 bases are TGCGCCAGCAGTGAACTACTGGACAGGGGGCGATCGGCTTTCTTT.